The 10 T cell receptor beta chains below were found in one sample sequenced in a study of blood T cells in healthy people across ages. Next came a second PCR, run for about 7 to 11 cycles, which used a sample-barcoded 5' primer along with a J-beta primer mix. TCRdb re-analysed the 5' RACE reads in MiXCR, keeping a single row per CDR3 protein. The table records approximately 800,000 distinct CDR3 sequences, 20% to 25% of them present only once. The same data also went into a second study, on T cells of mothers and their children.

Specimen: blood. The source is a boy between 10 and 17 years old in good health.

This clonotype was seen a few times. The gene calls are TRBV11-2 and TRBJ2-5, with D perhaps matching TRBD1 or TRBD2 (7 bases each). Trimming left V 5 bases short and J 2 bases short, with 18 bases between. CDR1 and CDR2 (germline): SGHAT, FQNNGV. CDR3 size: 16 residues. The CDR3 sequence: CASSLRQGGVQETQYF. CDR3 coding DNA: TGTGCCAGCAGCCTACGACAGGGAGGGGTTCAAGAGACCCAGTACTTC.

The chain joins TRBV28 to TRBJ2-7; 8 bases are a match to TRBD1. V shed 6 bases and J 3 bases; nucleotides not matched to a gene: 10. This CDR3 has 15 amino acids. Germline V gene lookup returns CDR1 MDHEN and CDR2 SYDVKM. CDR3 sequence: CASSPVGTGFYEQYF. In DNA form, the CDR3 reads TGTGCCAGCAGCCCTGTCGGGACAGGTTTCTACGAGCAGTACTTC.

The chain carries TRBV14 and TRBJ2-5, with 8 positions matching TRBD2. Trimming at V came to 1 base and at J to 1 base, leaving 8 bases not matched to a gene. Germline loops: CDR1 SGHDN, CDR2 FVKESK. This CDR3 is 17 amino acids long. The DNA of the CDR3 is TGTGCCAGCAGCCAAGTGGTAGCGGGGAAACTCCAAGAGACCCAGTACTTC. Residues: CASSQVVAGKLQETQYF.

This clonotype was observed a handful of times. V gene TRBV5-1 combines with J gene TRBJ2-4; D not certain. CDR1 and CDR2 from the germline V gene are SGHRS and YFSETQ. The length of the CDR3 is 11 residues. Trimming cost V 0 bases and J 9 bases, with 4 bases left between them. CDR3 residues: CASSLGSIQYF. The CDR3 region has the DNA TGCGCCAGCAGCTTGGGTTCCATTCAGTACTTC.

The V call is TRBV6-2 or TRBV6-3, the J call TRBJ1-1; weak D call: TRBD1 (6 bases). Germline lookup yields CDR1 MNHEY and CDR2 SVGEGT. There are 14 residues in the CDR3. Between the trimmed V and J ends, which lost 5 bases and 6 bases, there was a span of 16 bases. CDR3 amino acids: CASSAYRESAEAFF. CDR3 coding DNA: TGTGCCAGCAGTGCTTACAGGGAGAGCGCTGAAGCTTTCTTT.

On this clonotype itself: This may stem from a read error, because a much larger clone lies one nucleotide away. CDR3 nucleotides: TGTGCCAGCAGGTTGGGACCAGCGGGCGAGCAGTACTTC. This translates into CASRLGPAGEQYF. This sequence joins TRBV12-3 or TRBV12-4 and TRBJ2-7; D is possibly TRBD2 (6 bases). V was cut by 6 bases and J by 6 bases, with 15 bases left in between. The CDR3 contains 13 residues.

In DNA form, the CDR3 reads TGTGCCAGCAGGGACAGGGGGGAGCAGTACTTC. This sequence encodes CASRDRGEQYF. The chain is built from TRBV27 and TRBJ2-5; 10 nucleotides agree with TRBD1. Germline V gene data show CDR1 as MNHEY and CDR2 as SMNVEV (reference sequence). Germline trimming cut 6 bases from V and 11 bases from J; bases unmatched to any gene: 3. The CDR3 loop spans 11 amino acids.

This chain links TRBV6-6 with TRBJ1-2; 7 bases are shared with TRBD1. CDR3 size: 14 residues. Germline values: CDR1 MNHNY, CDR2 SVGAGI (reference sequence). J was trimmed by 2 bases and V by 4 bases; bases with no gene match: 4. CDR3 sequence reads: CASSWDRKNYGYTF. The CDR3 nucleotides are TGTGCCAGCAGTTGGGACAGAAAAAACTATGGCTACACCTTC.

The V gene is TRBV29-1, the J gene TRBJ1-1, with TRBD1 identical over 10 bases. The CDR3 runs to 12 residues. CDR1 SQVTM and CDR2 ANQGSEA come from the germline V gene. Trimming at V came to 3 bases and at J to 5 bases, leaving 0 bases not matched to a gene. CDR3 DNA sequence: TGCAGCGTTGAGGACAGGGGGACTGAAGCTTTCTTT. It encodes CSVEDRGTEAFF.

The rearrangement joins TRBV5-1 to TRBJ1-4; no definite D call. CDR1 is SGHRS and CDR2 is YFSETQ in the germline V gene. The CDR3 loop spans 16 amino acids. Between the trimmed V and J ends, which lost 3 bases and 0 bases, there was a span of 12 bases. The CDR3 is CASSSGPPSTNEKLFF. The CDR3 nucleotides read TGCGCCAGCAGCTCCGGGCCACCATCAACTAATGAAAAACTGTTTTTT.